This entry concerns a single T cell receptor beta chain. The sample belongs to a study of blood T cells in healthy people across ages. Those donating, healthy Caucasian individuals from Russia, were aged roughly 6 to 100. Each sample yielded at least 7 million isolated PBMCs. For the second PCR, which ran for about 7 to 11 cycles, a sample-barcoded 5' primer and a J-beta primer mix were used. In TCRdb, the 5' RACE reads were re-called with MiXCR into one record per CDR3 protein. The repertoire holds 450,000 to 700,000 distinct CDR3 sequences, about 26% seen once, with around 18% in the top ten. V was clipped by 3 bases and J by 8 bases, with 13 bases between them. The length of the CDR3 is 14 residues. Germline lookup yields CDR1 LGHNA and CDR2 YSLEER.

This chain links TRBV4-3 with TRBJ1-4; TRBD1 might be the D (6 bases). Sequenced: blood. This clonotype was sampled from a woman between 65 and 79 years old in good health. The CDR3 region is CASSHSSTGEKLFF. DNA of the CDR3: TGCGCCAGCAGCCACTCTTCCACAGGGGAAAAACTGTTTTTT.